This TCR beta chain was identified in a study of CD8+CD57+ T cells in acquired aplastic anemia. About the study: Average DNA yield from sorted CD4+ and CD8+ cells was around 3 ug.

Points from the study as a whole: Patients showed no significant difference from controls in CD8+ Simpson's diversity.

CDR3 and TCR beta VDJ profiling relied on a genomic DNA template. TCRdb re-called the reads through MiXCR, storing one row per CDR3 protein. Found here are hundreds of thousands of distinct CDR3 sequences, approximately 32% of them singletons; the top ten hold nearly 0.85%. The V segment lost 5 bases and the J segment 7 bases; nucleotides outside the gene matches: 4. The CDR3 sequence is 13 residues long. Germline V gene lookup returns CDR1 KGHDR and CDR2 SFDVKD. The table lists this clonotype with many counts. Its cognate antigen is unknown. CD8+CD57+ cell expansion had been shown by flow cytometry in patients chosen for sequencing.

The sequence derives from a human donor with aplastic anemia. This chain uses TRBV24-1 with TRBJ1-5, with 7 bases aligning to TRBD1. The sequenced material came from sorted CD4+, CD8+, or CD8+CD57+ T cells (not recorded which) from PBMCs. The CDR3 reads CATSGQGGQPQHF. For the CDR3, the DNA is TGTGCCACCAGTGGACAGGGAGGCCAGCCCCAGCATTTT.